This is a list of T cell receptor beta chains from one sample in a study of vaccination effects on CD4 cells after COVID-19. Some clones are missing from TCRdb's copy, which holds only in-frame ones; the method was immunoSEQ multiplex PCR. The sample carries about 46,000 clones, about 76% recorded once. No cognate antigen is known for these TCRs. The material was CD4+ T cells from PBMCs cultured with HCoV-OC43 spike peptides, obtained after COVID-19 vaccination. All receptors come from a human donor who received a COVID-19 vaccine. The CDR3 runs from the conserved cysteine through the conserved F or W. A D gene is named only where the DNA matches it firmly. Where a row states a size, it is once, few, many or the class of an expanded clone; other rows omit it.

v_call	j_call	clone_size	d_call	cdr3_nt	cdr3_aa
TRBV5-1	TRBJ2-1	.	TRBD2	TGCGCCAGCAGCTTGGAGGGACTAGCTTATGAGCAGTTCTTC	CASSLEGLAYEQFF
TRBV6-1	TRBJ1-2	.	.	TGTGCCAGCAGTGATTATGGGAAAAATAACTATGGCTACACCTTC	CASSDYGKNNYGYTF
TRBV5-4	TRBJ1-5	.	TRBD1	TGTGCCAGCAGCTTCGGGACAGGGATAAATCAGCCCCAGCATTTT	CASSFGTGINQPQHF
TRBV4-1	TRBJ2-4	.	.	TGCGCCAGCAGCCAAGAGATGAGGGGAACCAAAAACATTCAGTACTTC	CASSQEMRGTKNIQYF
TRBV30	TRBJ1-2	.	TRBD1	TGTGCCTTAGGACAGGGGGTAGGCTACACCTTC	CALGQGVGYTF
TRBV5-4	TRBJ1-1	.	TRBD1	TGTGCCAGCAGCTACCAAGACAGGGCGAACACTGAAGCTTTCTTT	CASSYQDRANTEAFF
TRBV27	TRBJ1-6	.	.	TGTGCCAGCAGTTTAATCTGGGGCAGGGGTTCCTATAATTCACCCCTCCACTTT	CASSLIWGRGSYNSPLHF
TRBV7-6	TRBJ2-3	.	TRBD2	TGTGCGACCCGAGGACTAGCGGGAGGGAGACTGACTAGCACAGATACGCAGTATTTT	CATRGLAGGRLTSTDTQYF
TRBV5-4	TRBJ1-4	.	TRBD1	TGTGCCAGCAGCTTACAGGGGGGTGGTGAAAAACTGTTTTTT	CASSLQGGGEKLFF
TRBV2	TRBJ1-5	few	.	TGTGCCAGCTCGGGGCCAGGCCAGCCCCAGCATTTT	CASSGPGQPQHF
TRBV11-2	TRBJ1-6	few	.	TGTGCCAGCAGCCCGCCGGAGGGGAGCTCCTATAATTCACCCCTCCACTTT	CASSPPEGSSYNSPLHF
TRBV6-5	TRBJ2-1	few	TRBD2	TGTGCCAGCAGTTATGAGTCTAGCGGACTCAATGAGCAGTTCTTC	CASSYESSGLNEQFF
TRBV11-2	TRBJ1-6	few	.	TGTGCCAGCAGCTTAGCCCGGGGACTGGGGTCACCCCTCCACTTT	CASSLARGLGSPLHF
TRBV5-1	TRBJ1-2	.	.	TGCGCCAGCCGGACCCAGTCGCTCTCCCTTGGGGGCTACACCTTC	CASRTQSLSLGGYTF
TRBV27	TRBJ1-4	.	TRBD1	TGTGCCAGCAGCAAAGACAGGGCAATTTACGAAAAACTGTTTTTT	CASSKDRAIYEKLFF
TRBV4-1	TRBJ2-1	.	TRBD1	TGCGCCAGCAGCCAAGATTCGGGGACAGAATCCTACAATGAGCAGTTCTTC	CASSQDSGTESYNEQFF
TRBV11-2	TRBJ2-2	.	.	TGTGCCAGCAGCCAGAGCGGCCACGGCACCGGGGAGCTGTTTTTT	CASSQSGHGTGELFF
TRBV6-6	TRBJ1-2	.	TRBD1	TGTGCCAGCAGTCAGAACATGCCCCAGACAGGGAGACTCTATGGCTACACCTTC	CASSQNMPQTGRLYGYTF
TRBV7-2	TRBJ2-7	.	.	TGTGCCAGCAGCTTAGATGGCGGGAACTCCTACGAGCAGTACTTC	CASSLDGGNSYEQYF
TRBV6-4	TRBJ2-2	.	.	TGTGCCAGCAGTGTGAAAAACACCGGGGAGCTGTTTTTT	CASSVKNTGELFF
TRBV12-3/TRBV12-4	TRBJ1-1	.	.	TGTGCCAGCAGTTTAGAATTCACTGAAGCTTTCTTT	CASSLEFTEAFF
TRBV6-6	TRBJ1-2	.	TRBD1	TGTGCCAGCCTCTACGGGCAGGGGGATAACTATGGCTACACCTTC	CASLYGQGDNYGYTF
TRBV9	TRBJ1-6	.	.	TGTGCCAGCAGCCAGGACGCGGGGAATTCACCCCTCCACTTT	CASSQDAGNSPLHF
TRBV15	TRBJ2-1	.	.	TGTGCCACCAGCAGAGGGGGACTTGTCATTGAGCAGTTCTTC	CATSRGGLVIEQFF
TRBV10-3	TRBJ2-5	.	TRBD1	TGTGCCATCAGCGTCGACAGGGCCCAAGAGACCCAGTACTTC	CAISVDRAQETQYF
TRBV30	TRBJ1-5	.	.	TGTGCCTGGAGTACAGGTATCCCCCAGCATTTT	CAWSTGIPQHF
TRBV7-7	TRBJ2-2	medium-sized	.	TGTGCCAGCAGCCCGGGTAGACTAGTGAACACCGGGGAGCTGTTTTTT	CASSPGRLVNTGELFF
TRBV5-1	TRBJ1-2	few	.	TGCGCCAGCAGCTTAACAAGGGTTTCTGGCTACACCTTC	CASSLTRVSGYTF
TRBV11-3	TRBJ2-1	.	.	TGTGCCAGCAGCTCCACCGGGACCTCTATCGAGCAGTTCTTC	CASSSTGTSIEQFF
TRBV25-1	TRBJ2-2	few	.	TGTGCCAGCAGTGACAGGAACACCGGGGAGCTGTTTTTT	CASSDRNTGELFF
TRBV11-2	TRBJ2-1	.	TRBD2	TGTGCCAGCAGCCCACCAGCGGGAGACTATGAGCAGTTCTTC	CASSPPAGDYEQFF
TRBV25-1	TRBJ1-3	.	TRBD1	TGTGCCAGCAGTTCGTGGGCAGGGGGTTCATCTGGAAACACCATATATTTT	CASSSWAGGSSGNTIYF
TRBV18	TRBJ2-6	.	.	TGTGCCACCTCCTTCTCTGGGGCCAACGTCCTGACTTTC	CATSFSGANVLTF
TRBV18	TRBJ1-2	.	.	TGTGCCAGCTCACCACGAACAGACTATGGCTACACCTTC	CASSPRTDYGYTF
TRBV6-5	TRBJ1-5	.	.	TGTGCCAGCAGTTACGGACGGGAACTGCCCCAGCATTTT	CASSYGRELPQHF
TRBV5-1	TRBJ2-1	.	TRBD2	TGCGCCAGCAGGATAGCGGGGAGCTCCTACAATGAGCAGTTCTTC	CASRIAGSSYNEQFF
TRBV3-1/TRBV3-2	TRBJ2-5	.	TRBD2	TGTGCCAGCAGCCAAGAACAGCGGGGTGGGTTAGAGACCCAGTACTTC	CASSQEQRGGLETQYF
TRBV24-1	TRBJ2-1	.	TRBD1	TGTGCCACCAGTGAGTCCGGGACAGGGAACGACAATGAGCAGTTCTTC	CATSESGTGNDNEQFF
TRBV2	TRBJ2-2	.	.	TGTGCCAGCAGTGCGAGGACCCCCACCGGGGAGCTGTTTTTT	CASSARTPTGELFF
TRBV6-5	TRBJ1-5	.	.	TGTGCCAGCATCATTACGTTGGGACTCAATCAGCCCCAGCATTTT	CASIITLGLNQPQHF
TRBV5-6	TRBJ2-3	.	.	TGTGCCAGCAGCCGTGACCACACAGATACGCAGTATTTT	CASSRDHTDTQYF